Below, one T cell receptor (beta chain) is given with its context. Its antigen is currently unknown. This sample stems from a study of T cell responses to AZD1222 COVID-19 vaccine. Using immunoSEQ multiplex PCR, the repertoire was profiled, and TCRdb retains in-frame clones only, with some absent. This sample yields about 76,000 clones, of which roughly 90% are seen a single time; around 4.5% belongs to the top ten. The V gene's germline CDR1 is SQVTM and CDR2 ANQGSEA. J gave up 6 bases and V 7 bases, and 13 bases lay outside the gene matches. This CDR3 is built from 15 residues. Regarding the study as a whole: Among vaccine-associated CD4 TCRs, coverage spanned spike, with dominance at 160-218 and 743-854. As reported, nearly half of all spike-specific TCRs target variant regions that are unmutated. Seropositive AZD1222 recipients at baseline numbered only five or six.

The sequencing here drew on peripheral blood, taken on day 0 of MenACWY control vaccination. The receptor comes from an adult in good health. The rearrangement links TRBV29-1 to TRBJ2-1; TRBD1 matches at 9 bases. This chain's CDR3 is CSASYSGQGRNEQFF. CDR3 DNA: TGCAGCGCAAGCTATAGCGGACAGGGGCGCAATGAGCAGTTCTTC.